This section outlines one TCR beta chain sequence together with its context. Its antigen is currently unknown. The CDR3 covers 15 residues. With V trimmed by 2 bases and J by 1 base, 2 bases remained unmatched. The germline V gene encodes CDR1 SEHNR and CDR2 FQNEAQ (reference sequence). TCRdb used MiXCR to reprocess the reads, holding one entry per CDR3 protein. There are fewer than 650,000 distinct CDR3 sequences in the sample; over 35% occur only once, and 48% lies in the top ten. These data originate in a study of T cell repertoires in cytomegalovirus infection. The study, taken as a whole, reports: HLA-C-restricted CMV clonotypes gave the most frequent clonotype in two of eight donors.

Sequenced here: cultured PBMCs, sampled from culture after CMV antigen stimulation. The rearrangement links TRBV7-9 to TRBJ1-1, with 9 bases fitting TRBD1. This sequence originates from a human donor in good health (CMV status not recorded). Some clones in this sample may be carry-over from other donors' samples. The CDR3 reads CASSLMDRGNTEAFF. The DNA of the CDR3 is TGTGCCAGCAGCTTAATGGACAGGGGGAACACTGAAGCTTTCTTT.